Reported below is one T cell receptor beta chain. Its binding antigen is unknown. The sample holds no much larger clone one base away, and base qualities are not on file. These data originate in a study of shared clonotypes between healthy human individuals (TCRdb year 2020). In terms of the full investigation: A couple of women and three men aged 18 to 49 years were included in the cohort. Leukapheresis yielded between about 0.94 and 9 billion PBMCs per donor. To increase sequencing depth and limit assay-specific biases, different laboratories used diverse techniques to prepare libraries and sequence TCR repertoires. Blood TCR repertoires of about 5 healthy adults were deeply sequenced to estimate repertoire size and the extent of clonotype sharing between individuals. Per donor, three plates each were used for CD4 naive and CD4 memory, two for CD8 naive, and one for CD8 memory.

General conclusions and limits of the study: Larger estimated clonotype richness was generally found for naive subsets than for memory subsets. Rarefaction of sorted-subset datasets indicated incomplete sequencing despite the large sequencing depth. The genetic and exposure-history diversity represented was limited by the small number of donors. Compared with non-shared clonotypes, the clonotypes found in all four sorted-subset donors had higher generation probabilities. Only blood was sampled, and tissue TCR repertoires likely differ from those in blood. When a handful of donors were compared, the shared fraction of clonotypes was approximately 5% for naive CD4, approximately 3.3% for naive CD8, 2.3% for memory CD4, and 0.3% to 0.5% for memory CD8. Pairwise subsampling led to the expectation that sequencing depth would affect the degree of clonotype sharing among donors.

Healthy HIV-negative adults with no recently reported acute infections or vaccinations were included as donors. All donors were Caucasian adults living in Nashville, Tennessee, USA. Magnetic negative selection was used to enrich CD4+ T cells, after which naive cells were positively selected on CD45RA and the negative fraction became the memory subset. Blood was collected by leukapheresis, and PBMCs were isolated by Ficoll-Histopaque density gradient centrifugation and then cryopreserved in liquid nitrogen vapor phase. Purity and quantity of every magnetically sorted T cell population were checked by analytical flow cytometry. From each sorted fraction, genomic DNA was isolated and quantified by UV absorbance on a Nanodrop 2000c. Counted from cysteine to phenylalanine, this CDR3 has 15 amino acids. Of all the DNA, just the CDR3 is kept, 45 bases in frame from base 1. The CDR1 and CDR2 encoded by the germline V gene are KGHSH and LQKENI. V drops 0 bases and J drops 7 bases, leaving 15 bases in between.

Using the deep immunoSEQ assay, multiplex PCR amplified TCR CDR3 regions from genomic DNA. Extracted genomic DNA from each cell subset was spread evenly across all wells of several immunoSEQ 96-well plates, with each plate serving as a replicate. For sorted subsets, approximately 190 ng of genomic DNA, equivalent to some 30,000 T cell genomes, went into each replicate PCR. Purified libraries were quantified with a Qubit 3.0 fluorometer, sized on a Bioanalyzer 2100, and re-quantified with the KAPA Library Quantification kit. Every immunoSEQ 96-well plate was sequenced on a dedicated single-read 150-cycle Illumina NextSeq 550 flow cell. The source study handled its data this way. Because the immunoSEQ output held only junctional sequences and lacked quality scores, the filtering could not match the filtering applied to full-length reads. To assign V/J genes and CDR3, sequences were annotated using PyIR, a Python wrapper for IgBLAST v1.9, with IMGT germline references. Any read was removed if the V/J assignment was weak (E-value above 1e-6), the CDR3 was missing, or the read contained stop codons, out-of-frame junctions, or ambiguous translated residues. V3J clonotypes were defined as sequences sharing the same inferred V gene, J gene, and CDR3 amino acid sequence. The percentage overlap between two repertoires was calculated by dividing the number of shared unique clonotypes by the size of the smaller repertoire. Richness of each repertoire was evaluated using RTK rarefaction, the Chao1 estimator, and Recon v2.1 estimates of unobserved clonotypes. Generation probabilities for all TCRbeta clonotypes obtained by the gDNA method from a handful of donors were computed using OLGA. Sourced from immuneACCESS, this table was stored by TCRdb with only in-frame sequences that have V and J called. A share of the clones is absent; for the studies checked, an unresolved V gene accounts for under half, and the remainder has no known explanation. V, J and clone size derive from that table, while D and trimming were established from the DNA sequence. This sample has 2,100,000 or so clones in its table, and nearly 97% of those were observed once. Approximately 0.13% of the sample is taken by the ten largest.

In this chain, TRBV18 is recombined with TRBJ1-2; no confident D gene assignment can be made. This receptor was taken from a man between 18 and 29 years old in good health. The sequenced sample was naive CD4+ T cells sorted from blood. The cell subset or site label on this specimen signifies: CD45RA+ positively selected. This receptor carries the CDR3 CASSPPIWGMGGYTF. The DNA is as follows: TGTGCCAGCTCACCACCTATTTGGGGTATGGGTGGCTACACCTTC. With the portions outside the CDR3 filled from the reference TRBV18 and TRBJ1-2 genes, the complete variable region becomes NAGVMQNPRHLVRRRGQEARLRCSPMKGHSHVYWYRQLPEEGLKFMVYLQKENIIDESGMPKERFSAEFPKEGPSILRIQQVVRGDSAAYFCASSPPIWGMGGYTFGSGTRLTVV.